This T cell receptor (beta chain) was identified in a study of cytomegalovirus exposure and HLA in healthy donors. Germline V CDR1 and CDR2: MGHRA, YSYEKL. The CDR3 extends over 15 amino acids. After removal of 3 bases from V and 10 bases from J, the junction contained 12 bases not matched to a gene. Method: immunoSEQ multiplex PCR; TCRdb's copy keeps in-frame clones and lacks some. In the table there are about 110,000 clones, 70% to 90% of which are singletons. In its sample, this clone was seen once. The receptor was isolated from a woman younger than 45 in good health and CMV-seropositive. V and J are TRBV4-1 and TRBJ1-1, with 9 bases aligning to TRBD1. The sequencing input was PBMCs. DNA for the CDR3: TGCGCCAGCAGCCACCCCCGGGACAGGGCTGGGGTAGCTTTCTTT. Protein: CASSHPRDRAGVAFF.